Listed below are T cell receptor beta chains from one sample, sequenced in a study of shared clonotypes between healthy human individuals. Generated by immunoSEQ multiplex PCR, the TCRdb table keeps only in-frame clones and is missing some. The sample has fewer than 150,000 clones; about 67% are singletons. Material for sequencing was memory CD8+ T cells sorted from blood. These receptors were taken from a woman aged 25-40 years in good health. Both conserved end residues are part of each CDR3. Each record gives: V gene, J gene, D gene, clone size, CDR3 DNA, CDR3 protein. D genes are given only for firm matches. Clone size is not always given. Where it is, it says once, few, many or a class for expanded clones.

V: TRBV30
J: TRBJ2-2
D: -
size: -
DNA: TGTGCCTGTAGACCCTATAGCGGAGAAAACACCGGGGAGCTGTTTTTT
CDR3: CACRPYSGENTGELFF

V: TRBV20-1
J: TRBJ2-7
D: -
size: -
DNA: TGCAGTGCTAGCGCTACCTACGAGCAGTACTTC
CDR3: CSASATYEQYF

V: TRBV28
J: TRBJ1-1
D: -
size: -
DNA: TGTGCCAGCAGTTTTCAACAGACGAGGTGGAGCACTGAAGCTTTCTTT
CDR3: CASSFQQTRWSTEAFF

V: TRBV6-5
J: TRBJ2-1
D: TRBD2
size: few
DNA: TGTGCCAGCAGCTCCGGGACTAGCGGGGGGGATGAGCAGTTCTTC
CDR3: CASSSGTSGGDEQFF

V: TRBV5-1
J: TRBJ2-7
D: -
size: -
DNA: TGCGCCAGCAGCTTAGACATCAAATACGAGCAGTACTTC
CDR3: CASSLDIKYEQYF

V: TRBV27
J: TRBJ2-5
D: -
size: -
DNA: TGTGCCAGCAGTTTTGGGGACGGGGAGACCCAGTACTTC
CDR3: CASSFGDGETQYF

V: TRBV7-9
J: TRBJ2-5
D: -
size: -
DNA: TGTGCCAGCAGCTCCCCCATCCAAGAGACCCAGTACTTC
CDR3: CASSSPIQETQYF

V: TRBV9
J: TRBJ2-3
D: -
size: -
DNA: TGTGCCAGCAGCGTAGAACCAGGCGGGAGCACAGATACGCAGTATTTT
CDR3: CASSVEPGGSTDTQYF

V: TRBV2
J: TRBJ1-1
D: -
size: -
DNA: TGTGCCAGCAGTTTGACAGCATCGGCTTTCTTT
CDR3: CASSLTASAFF

V: TRBV4-1
J: TRBJ1-1
D: -
size: -
DNA: TGCGCCAGCAGCCAAGAGGGGGTTAGGACTGAAGCTTTCTTT
CDR3: CASSQEGVRTEAFF

V: TRBV19
J: TRBJ2-2
D: -
size: few
DNA: TGTGCCAGCTGGGGAAACACCGGGGAGCTGTTTTTT
CDR3: CASWGNTGELFF

V: TRBV7-6
J: TRBJ2-2
D: -
size: -
DNA: TGTGCCAGCAGCCCACACATGGGGCCCGGGGAGCTGTTTTTT
CDR3: CASSPHMGPGELFF

V: TRBV5-6
J: TRBJ1-1
D: -
size: -
DNA: TGTGCCAGCAGCCCCCGCAGCACAGGGATGAACACTGAAGCTTTCTTT
CDR3: CASSPRSTGMNTEAFF

V: TRBV25-1
J: TRBJ2-5
D: TRBD2
size: -
DNA: TGTGCCAGCAGGGGCGCGGGAGCTGCTGGTGACCAGTACTTC
CDR3: CASRGAGAAGDQYF

V: TRBV15
J: TRBJ1-3
D: TRBD1
size: -
DNA: TGTGCCACCAGCAGGCGACAGGGTGCGGGAAACACCATATATTTT
CDR3: CATSRRQGAGNTIYF

V: TRBV27
J: TRBJ1-5
D: -
size: -
DNA: TGTGCCAGCAGACCTCAGGGTGGAAGCAATCAGCCCCAGCATTTT
CDR3: CASRPQGGSNQPQHF

V: TRBV4-2
J: TRBJ2-3
D: TRBD2
size: -
DNA: TGTGCCAGCAGCCCGGGGCGGGGGGGAGGCACAGATACGCAGTATTTT
CDR3: CASSPGRGGGTDTQYF

V: TRBV6-4
J: TRBJ2-3
D: TRBD1
size: -
DNA: TGTGCCAGCAGTGACGAAGGGGGCAGCGCAGATACGCAGTATTTT
CDR3: CASSDEGGSADTQYF

V: TRBV6-5
J: TRBJ2-3
D: TRBD2
size: -
DNA: TGTGCCAGCAGTTACGGGCTAGCGGGAGGGCCAGATACGCAGTATTTT
CDR3: CASSYGLAGGPDTQYF

V: TRBV7-9
J: TRBJ2-7
D: TRBD1
size: -
DNA: TGTGCCAGCAGCTTAGTGAGGGCAGGGGGCATCGAGCAGTACTTC
CDR3: CASSLVRAGGIEQYF

V: TRBV7-9
J: TRBJ2-7
D: TRBD1
size: many
DNA: TGTGCCAGCAGTCCGGGACAGGGGGTTTACGAGCAGTACTTC
CDR3: CASSPGQGVYEQYF

V: TRBV5-1
J: TRBJ2-3
D: -
size: few
DNA: TGCGCCAGCAGCCCGCTCGGAGATACGCAGTATTTT
CDR3: CASSPLGDTQYF

V: TRBV2
J: TRBJ1-3
D: -
size: few
DNA: TGTGCCAGCAGTGGTGACTCTGGAAACACCATATATTTT
CDR3: CASSGDSGNTIYF

V: TRBV5-6
J: TRBJ1-1
D: -
size: -
DNA: TGTGCCAGCAGCTTTAACATGGGGGCACCTAACACTGAAGCTTTCTTT
CDR3: CASSFNMGAPNTEAFF

V: TRBV4-2
J: TRBJ2-1
D: TRBD2
size: -
DNA: TGTGCCAGCAGCCAAGATTGGACTAGCGCCGGAGATGAGCAGTTCTTC
CDR3: CASSQDWTSAGDEQFF

V: TRBV28
J: TRBJ1-1
D: -
size: -
DNA: TGTGCCAGCAAAAGGGTCGGAGTGAACACTGAAGCTTTCTTT
CDR3: CASKRVGVNTEAFF

V: TRBV19
J: TRBJ1-1
D: -
size: -
DNA: TGTGCCAGTAGTATAGTGGCAGGGCGGATGAACACTGAAGCTTTCTTT
CDR3: CASSIVAGRMNTEAFF

V: TRBV6-5
J: TRBJ1-2
D: -
size: -
DNA: TGTGCCAGCAGTTACTCGGGGGGACGGTATAACTATGGCTACACCTTC
CDR3: CASSYSGGRYNYGYTF

V: TRBV5-1
J: TRBJ1-6
D: -
size: -
DNA: TGCGCCAGCAGCCTGCTGATAAACGGGCGCTCACCCCTCCACTTT
CDR3: CASSLLINGRSPLHF

V: TRBV18
J: TRBJ2-1
D: -
size: once
DNA: TGTGCCAGCTCACACGCCCAGGGCCCCTACAATGAGCAGTTCTTC
CDR3: CASSHAQGPYNEQFF

V: TRBV30
J: TRBJ1-2
D: -
size: -
DNA: TGTGCCTGGAGAGAGAGGGGCAGCTATGGCTACACCTTC
CDR3: CAWRERGSYGYTF

V: TRBV18
J: TRBJ2-7
D: -
size: -
DNA: TGTGCCAGCTCATGGGGAGTAGGGGCATCGAACTACGAGCAGTACTTC
CDR3: CASSWGVGASNYEQYF

V: TRBV2
J: TRBJ2-5
D: -
size: -
DNA: TGTGCCAGCAGGGGCTCCGCGGAGACCCAGTACTTC
CDR3: CASRGSAETQYF

V: TRBV6-5
J: TRBJ2-5
D: TRBD1
size: -
DNA: TGTGCCAGCAGTTCACGACAGGGTCGAGAGACCCAGTACTTC
CDR3: CASSSRQGRETQYF

V: TRBV18
J: TRBJ1-3
D: -
size: -
DNA: TGTGCCAGCTCACCACCCAGGAACACCTCTGGAAACACCATATATTTT
CDR3: CASSPPRNTSGNTIYF

V: TRBV27
J: TRBJ2-3
D: TRBD2
size: -
DNA: TGTGCCAGCAGTTTACGAGCGGGACGCACAGATACGCAGTATTTT
CDR3: CASSLRAGRTDTQYF

V: TRBV6-6
J: TRBJ1-1
D: -
size: -
DNA: TGTGCCAGCAACATCCGGGGGGGAGAGGGCACTGAAGCTTTCTTT
CDR3: CASNIRGGEGTEAFF

V: TRBV28
J: TRBJ1-3
D: -
size: -
DNA: TGTGCCAGCAGTTTATGGGAGGTTTTCGGCTCTGGAAACACCATATATTTT
CDR3: CASSLWEVFGSGNTIYF

V: TRBV19
J: TRBJ2-1
D: TRBD2
size: -
DNA: TGTGCCAGTAGTATAGACTTTTCCCTAGCGGGAGGTATTAATGAGCAGTTCTTC
CDR3: CASSIDFSLAGGINEQFF

V: TRBV6-5
J: TRBJ2-6
D: -
size: once
DNA: TGTGCCAGCAGCCTAGTTGGGGGGGCCAACGTCCTGACTTTC
CDR3: CASSLVGGANVLTF

V: TRBV6-1
J: TRBJ2-7
D: TRBD2
size: -
DNA: TGTGCCAGCAGTCTAGCGGGAGCCACCTACGAGCAGTACTTC
CDR3: CASSLAGATYEQYF

V: TRBV9
J: TRBJ2-5
D: TRBD1
size: -
DNA: TGTGCCAGCAGCTTCGCCGGGACAGGTGAAGAGACCCAGTACTTC
CDR3: CASSFAGTGEETQYF

V: TRBV5-1
J: TRBJ1-2
D: TRBD1
size: -
DNA: TGCGCCAGCAGCAGACAGGGGGGCTATGGCTACACCTTC
CDR3: CASSRQGGYGYTF

V: TRBV27
J: TRBJ2-7
D: -
size: -
DNA: TGTGCCAGCAGTCAGACAGGCTACGAGCAGTACTTC
CDR3: CASSQTGYEQYF

V: TRBV15
J: TRBJ2-1
D: TRBD2
size: many
DNA: TGTGCCACCGGAAGGGTAGCGGGAGTCCATGAGCAGTTCTTC
CDR3: CATGRVAGVHEQFF

V: TRBV9
J: TRBJ2-6
D: -
size: -
DNA: TGTGCCAGCAGCCGAAGGTACAAACAAAGTCGGGCCAACGTCCTGACTTTC
CDR3: CASSRRYKQSRANVLTF

V: TRBV5-6
J: TRBJ1-1
D: -
size: many
DNA: TGTGCCAGCAGACATCATATTCAAGCGGCGAACACTGAAGCTTTCTTT
CDR3: CASRHHIQAANTEAFF

V: TRBV25-1
J: TRBJ2-1
D: -
size: -
DNA: TGTGCCACCCAGGGCGGTTTAATCCCGGATGAGCAGTTCTTC
CDR3: CATQGGLIPDEQFF

V: TRBV4-1
J: TRBJ1-2
D: TRBD1
size: -
DNA: TGCGCCAGCAGAATCCCGGGACAGGGGGCAGTAGGCTACACCTTC
CDR3: CASRIPGQGAVGYTF